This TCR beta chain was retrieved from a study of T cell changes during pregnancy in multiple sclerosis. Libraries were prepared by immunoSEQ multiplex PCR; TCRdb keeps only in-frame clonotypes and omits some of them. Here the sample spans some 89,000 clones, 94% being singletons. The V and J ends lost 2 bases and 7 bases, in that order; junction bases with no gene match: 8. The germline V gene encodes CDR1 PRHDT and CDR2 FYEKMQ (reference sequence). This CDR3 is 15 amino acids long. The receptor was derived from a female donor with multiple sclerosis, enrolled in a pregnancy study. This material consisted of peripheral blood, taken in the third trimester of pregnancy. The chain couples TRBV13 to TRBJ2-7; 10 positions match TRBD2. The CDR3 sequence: CASSLLSGGVWEQYF. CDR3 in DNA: TGTGCCAGCAGCTTACTCAGCGGGGGGGTGTGGGAGCAGTACTTC. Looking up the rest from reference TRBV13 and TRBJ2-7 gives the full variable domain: AAGVIQSPRHLIKEKRETATLKCYPIPRHDTVYWYQQGPGQDPQFLISFYEKMQSDKGSIPDRFSAQQFSDYHSELNMSSLELGDSALYFCASSLLSGGVWEQYFGPGTRLTVT.